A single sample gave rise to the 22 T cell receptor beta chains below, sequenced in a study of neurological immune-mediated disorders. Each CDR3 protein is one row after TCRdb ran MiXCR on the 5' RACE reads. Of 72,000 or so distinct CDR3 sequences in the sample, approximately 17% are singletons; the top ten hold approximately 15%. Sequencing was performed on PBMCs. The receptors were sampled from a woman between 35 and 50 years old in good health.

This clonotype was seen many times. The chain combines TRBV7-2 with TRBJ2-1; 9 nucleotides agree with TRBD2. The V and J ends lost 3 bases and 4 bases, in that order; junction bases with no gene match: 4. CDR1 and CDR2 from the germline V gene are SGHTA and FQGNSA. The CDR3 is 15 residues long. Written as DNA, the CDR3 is TGTGCCAGCAGCTTCAAGACTAGCGGTTACAATGAGCAGTTCTTC. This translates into CASSFKTSGYNEQFF.

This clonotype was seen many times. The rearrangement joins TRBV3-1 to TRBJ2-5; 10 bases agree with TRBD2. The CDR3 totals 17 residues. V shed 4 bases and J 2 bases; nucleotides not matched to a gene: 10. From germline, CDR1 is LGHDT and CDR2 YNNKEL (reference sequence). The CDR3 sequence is CASSPMVAAGGQETQYF. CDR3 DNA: TGTGCCAGCAGCCCCATGGTTGCAGCGGGGGGGCAAGAGACCCAGTACTTC.

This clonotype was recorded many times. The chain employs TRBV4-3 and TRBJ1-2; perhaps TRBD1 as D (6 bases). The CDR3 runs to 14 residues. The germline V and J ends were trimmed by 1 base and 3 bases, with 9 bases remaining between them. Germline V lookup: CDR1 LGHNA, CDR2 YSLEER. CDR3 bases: TGCGCCAGCAGCCAAGGCCCAGGGGACTATGGCTACACCTTC. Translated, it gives CASSQGPGDYGYTF.

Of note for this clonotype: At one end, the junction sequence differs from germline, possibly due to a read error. CDR3 coding DNA: TGTGCCAGCAGCGTGGCACAGGGGGGGACTGAATCTTTCTTT. Amino acid sequence: CASSVAQGGTESFF. The genes are TRBV9 and TRBJ1-1; 8 bases fit TRBD1. The CDR3 loop spans 14 amino acids. Germline values: CDR1 SGDLS, CDR2 YYNGEE. Supplemented by reference TRBV9 and TRBJ1-1, the full variable domain reads DSGVTQTPKHLITATGQRVTLRCSPRSGDLSVYWYQQSLDQGLQFLIQYYNGEERAKGNILERFSAQQFPDLHSELNLSSLELGDSALYFCASSVAQGGTESFFGQGTRLTVV.

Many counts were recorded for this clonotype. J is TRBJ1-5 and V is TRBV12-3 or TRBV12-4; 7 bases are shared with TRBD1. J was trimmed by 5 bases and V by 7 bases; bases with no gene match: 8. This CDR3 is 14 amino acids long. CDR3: CASTDRRLDQPQHF. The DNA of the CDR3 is TGTGCCAGCACGGACAGGCGGCTGGATCAGCCCCAGCATTTT.

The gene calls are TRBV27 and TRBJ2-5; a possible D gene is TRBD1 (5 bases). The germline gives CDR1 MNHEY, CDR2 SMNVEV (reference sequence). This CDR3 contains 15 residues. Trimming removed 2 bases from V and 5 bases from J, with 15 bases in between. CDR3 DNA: TGTGCCAGCAGTTTAAGGGCAGGGCGAAGGGAGACCCAGTACTTC. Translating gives CASSLRAGRRETQYF.

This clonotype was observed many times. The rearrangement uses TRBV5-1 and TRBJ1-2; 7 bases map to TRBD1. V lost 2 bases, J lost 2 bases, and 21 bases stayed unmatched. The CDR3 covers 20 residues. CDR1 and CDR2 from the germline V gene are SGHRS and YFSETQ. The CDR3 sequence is CASSFSTGKRTRPTNYGYTF. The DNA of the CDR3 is TGCGCCAGCAGCTTTTCGACAGGGAAGCGAACCCGACCAACGAACTATGGCTACACCTTC.

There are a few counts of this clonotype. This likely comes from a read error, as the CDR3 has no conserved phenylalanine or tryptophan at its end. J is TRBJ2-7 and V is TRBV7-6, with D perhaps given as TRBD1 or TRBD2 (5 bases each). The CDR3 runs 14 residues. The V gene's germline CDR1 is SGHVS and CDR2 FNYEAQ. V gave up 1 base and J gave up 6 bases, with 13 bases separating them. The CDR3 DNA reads TGTGCCAGCAGCTTAGAAATTGTCGGGACCGAGCAGTACTAC. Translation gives CASSLEIVGTEQYY.

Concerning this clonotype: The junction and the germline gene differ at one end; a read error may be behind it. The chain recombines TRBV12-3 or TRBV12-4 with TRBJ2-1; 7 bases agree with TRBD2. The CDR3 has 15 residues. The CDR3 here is CASSLASGLGSEQFF. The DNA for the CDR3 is TGCGCCAGCAGTTTAGCTAGCGGACTTGGGAGTGAGCAGTTCTTC.

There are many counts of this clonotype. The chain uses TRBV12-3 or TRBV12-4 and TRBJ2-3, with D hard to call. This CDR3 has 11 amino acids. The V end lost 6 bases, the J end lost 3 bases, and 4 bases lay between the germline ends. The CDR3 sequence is CASRDTDTQYF. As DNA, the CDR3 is TGTGCCAGCAGAGATACAGATACGCAGTATTTT.

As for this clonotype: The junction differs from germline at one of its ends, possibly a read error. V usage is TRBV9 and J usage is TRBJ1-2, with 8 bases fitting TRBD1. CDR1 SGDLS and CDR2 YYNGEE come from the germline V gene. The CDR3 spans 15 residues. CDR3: CASSAHPDRVDGYTF. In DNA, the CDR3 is TGTGCCAGCAGCGCACACCCGGACAGGGTCGATGGATACACCTTC.

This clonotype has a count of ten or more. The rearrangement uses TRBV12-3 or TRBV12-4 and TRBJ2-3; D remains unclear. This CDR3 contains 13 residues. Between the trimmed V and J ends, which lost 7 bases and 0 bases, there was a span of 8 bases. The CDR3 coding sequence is TGTGCCAGCATGGCCACAAGCACAGATACGCAGTATTTT. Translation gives CASMATSTDTQYF.

CDR3 sequence reads: CASSLLYTDTQYF. DNA of the CDR3: TGTGCCAGCAGCTTGCTCTACACAGATACGCAGTATTTT. V and J are TRBV7-2 and TRBJ2-3; D not certain. The length of the CDR3 is 13 residues. The germline V gene encodes CDR1 SGHTA and CDR2 FQGNSA. Trimming left V 3 bases short and J 2 bases short, with 6 bases between.

For the CDR3, the DNA is TGCAGTGTCGCGCCTAGCGGGGGGTTCTACGAGCAGTACTTC. The encoded protein is CSVAPSGGFYEQYF. This chain uses TRBV20-1 with TRBJ2-7, with TRBD2 matching 11 bases. Germline lookup yields CDR1 DFQATT and CDR2 SNEGSKA (reference sequence). The J segment lost 3 bases and the V segment lost 7 bases, leaving 8 bases of the junction unmatched. This CDR3 is 14 amino acids long.

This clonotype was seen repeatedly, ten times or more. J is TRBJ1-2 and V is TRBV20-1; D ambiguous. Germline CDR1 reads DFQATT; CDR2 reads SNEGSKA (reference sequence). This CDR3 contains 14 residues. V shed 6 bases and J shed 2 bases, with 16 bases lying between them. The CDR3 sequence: CSAQMRPSNYGYTF. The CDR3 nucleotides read TGCAGTGCCCAAATGCGGCCGTCGAACTATGGCTACACCTTC.

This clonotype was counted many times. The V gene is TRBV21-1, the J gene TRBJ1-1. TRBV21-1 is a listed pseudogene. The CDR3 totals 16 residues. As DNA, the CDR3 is TGTGCCAGCAGCCCCCGTTGGGGAAGGGAGGACACTGAAGCTTTCTTT. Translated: CASSPRWGREDTEAFF.

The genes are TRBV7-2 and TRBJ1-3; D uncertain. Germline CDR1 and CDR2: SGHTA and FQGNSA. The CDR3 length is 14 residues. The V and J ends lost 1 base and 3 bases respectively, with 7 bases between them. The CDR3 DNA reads TGTGCCAGCAGCTTAGGAGGGTTTGGAAACACCATATATTTT. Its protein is CASSLGGFGNTIYF.

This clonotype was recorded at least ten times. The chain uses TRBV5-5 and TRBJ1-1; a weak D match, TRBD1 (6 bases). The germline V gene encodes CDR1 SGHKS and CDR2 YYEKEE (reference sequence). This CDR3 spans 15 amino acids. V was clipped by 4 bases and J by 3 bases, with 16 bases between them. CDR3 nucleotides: TGTGCCAGCAGCCACGGACAGCCTACCTACACTGAAGCTTTCTTT. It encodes CASSHGQPTYTEAFF.

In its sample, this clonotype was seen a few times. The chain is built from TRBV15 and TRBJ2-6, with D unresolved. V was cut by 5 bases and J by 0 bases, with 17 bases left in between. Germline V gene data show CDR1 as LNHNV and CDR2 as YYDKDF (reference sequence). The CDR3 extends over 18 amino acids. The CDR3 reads CATSPGERLLSGANVLTF. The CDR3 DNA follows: TGTGCCACCAGCCCTGGGGAACGTCTCCTCTCTGGGGCCAACGTCCTGACTTTC.

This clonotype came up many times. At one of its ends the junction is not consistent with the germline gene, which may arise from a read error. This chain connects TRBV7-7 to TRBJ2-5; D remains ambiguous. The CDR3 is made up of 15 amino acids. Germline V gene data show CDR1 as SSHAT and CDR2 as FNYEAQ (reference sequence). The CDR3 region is CASSPGPKSGETQYF. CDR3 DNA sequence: TGTGCTAGCAGCCCCGGTCCAAAATCGGGTGAGACCCAGTACTTC.

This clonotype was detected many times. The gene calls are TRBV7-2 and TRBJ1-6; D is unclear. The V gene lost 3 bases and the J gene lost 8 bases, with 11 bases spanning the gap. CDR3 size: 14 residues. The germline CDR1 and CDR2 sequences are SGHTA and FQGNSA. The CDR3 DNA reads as TGTGCCAGCAGCTTTCAAGGGTGGGATTCACCCCTCCACTTT. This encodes CASSFQGWDSPLHF.

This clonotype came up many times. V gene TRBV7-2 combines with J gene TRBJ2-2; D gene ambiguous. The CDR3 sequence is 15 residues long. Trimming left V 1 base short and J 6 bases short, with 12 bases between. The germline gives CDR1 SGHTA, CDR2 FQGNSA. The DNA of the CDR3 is TGTGCCAGCAGCTTAGTATCTGGGATCGCCGGGGAGCTGTTTTTT. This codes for CASSLVSGIAGELFF.